This T cell receptor beta chain was identified during a study of technical replicates of blood from a few donors. The data were produced by immunoSEQ multiplex PCR, yet TCRdb's version contains in-frame clones alone and is incomplete. The sample has about 89,000 clones, approximately 94% seen once. This CDR3 has 13 residues. CDR1 SGHRS and CDR2 YFSETQ come from the germline V gene. Trimming took off 6 bases at V and 4 bases at J, with 12 bases between the two ends. J is TRBJ2-3 and V is TRBV5-1; D is unclear. This receptor was identified in a human donor in good health. Source material: T cells isolated from PBMCs. The CDR3 nucleotides read TGCGCCAGCAACCCCCTCTCGGCAGATACGCAGTATTTT. This translates into CASNPLSADTQYF.